Below, 25 T cell receptor beta chains from the same sample are listed, as sequenced in a study of OX40 agonist ivuxolimab in advanced cancers. TCRdb's table, derived via immunoSEQ multiplex PCR, lists solely in-frame clones and lacks some. The sample shows about 55,000 clones, approximately 86% of them seen only once. Sequencing was performed on CD4+ or CD8+ T cells sorted from blood, taken in a trial of the OX40 agonist ivuxolimab. Receptors were obtained from an adult with an advanced solid tumor such as melanoma, head and neck, liver or kidney cancer.

This chain links TRBV21-1 with TRBJ2-5. TRBV21-1 has pseudogene status. The length of the CDR3 is 17 residues. In DNA form, the CDR3 reads TGTGCCAGCAGCTCGGGGGCTAATTCGCGGAGGAAAGAGACCCAGTACTTC. Protein product: CASSSGANSRRKETQYF.

In its sample, this clone was seen once. The genes are TRBV12-5 and TRBJ2-1; tentative D call: TRBD1 (5 bases). CDR3 size: 11 residues. The V gene's germline CDR1 is LGHNT and CDR2 FRNRAP. V was cut by 1 base and J by 15 bases, with 10 bases left in between. CDR3 region: CASGLEQALFF. CDR3 sequence (DNA): TGTGCTAGTGGTTTGGAACAGGCTCTGTTCTTC.

CDR3 coding DNA: TGTGCCAGCAGTTTAATGGACAGGGTCATTGGGAATCAGCCCCAGCATTTT. Translating gives CASSLMDRVIGNQPQHF. The rearrangement joins TRBV28 to TRBJ1-5; 8 bases map to TRBD1. The CDR3 totals 17 residues. With 2 bases clipped from V and 4 bases from J, the junction kept 10 bases outside the gene matches. Germline V gene sequence: CDR1 MDHEN, CDR2 SYDVKM.

V usage is TRBV4-1 and J usage is TRBJ2-4; D gene unclear. CDR1 and CDR2 from the germline V gene are MGHRA and YSYEKL. The CDR3 length is 18 residues. V shed 1 base and J shed 0 bases, with 16 bases lying between them. Written as DNA, the CDR3 is TGCGCCAGCAGCCAAGTTGTGGTTGGGTTTGGAGCCAAAAACATTCAGTACTTC. It codes for CASSQVVVGFGAKNIQYF.

The gene calls are TRBV28 and TRBJ2-2; D is ambiguous. Germline CDR1 is MDHEN and CDR2 is SYDVKM. The V gene lost 3 bases and the J gene lost 4 bases, with 9 bases spanning the gap. The CDR3 contains 14 residues. The CDR3 sequence: CASSLETATGELFF. CDR3 sequence (DNA): TGTGCCAGCAGTTTGGAGACGGCCACCGGGGAGCTGTTTTTT.

The chain carries TRBV27 and TRBJ2-1; D is ambiguous. V dropped 5 bases and J dropped 0 bases, with 14 bases sitting between them. CDR3 length: 16 amino acids. Germline assignment: CDR1 MNHEY and CDR2 SMNVEV (reference sequence). CDR3 sequence: CASSPLWGTSYNEQFF. The CDR3 coding sequence is TGTGCCAGCAGTCCCCTGTGGGGAACCTCCTACAATGAGCAGTTCTTC.

As to this clone: One end of the junction is discordant with germline, which a read error may explain. The J gene is TRBJ2-1, the V gene TRBV7-7; 14 bases are a match to TRBD2. Germline V gives CDR1 SSHAT, CDR2 FNYEAQ (reference sequence). The CDR3 is 17 amino acids. The CDR3: CASNCPGLAGVIYEQFF. For the CDR3, the DNA is TGTGCTAGCAACTGTCCGGGACTAGCGGGAGTTATATATGAGCAGTTCTTC. Looking up the rest from reference TRBV7-7 and TRBJ2-1 gives the full variable domain: GAGVSQSPRYKVTKRGQDVTLRCDPISSHATLYWYQQALGQGPEFLTYFNYEAQPDKSGLPSDRFSAERPEGSISTLTIQRTEQRDSAMYRCASNCPGLAGVIYEQFFGPGTRLTVL.

This clone has a single count. The chain recombines TRBV12-2 with TRBJ2-7. TRBV12-2 represents a pseudogene. The CDR3 totals 17 residues. As DNA, the CDR3 is TGTGCAAGTCGCTTAGTGTCCGGATATTCTGGATTACTCGAGCAGTACTTC. It encodes CASRLVSGYSGLLEQYF.

This chain connects TRBV19 to TRBJ2-1, with D possibly being TRBD1 (6 bases). The CDR3 contains 13 residues. V was cut by 10 bases and J by 4 bases, with 14 bases left in between. Germline V gene sequence: CDR1 LNHDA, CDR2 SQIVND (reference sequence). The CDR3 DNA sequence: TGTGCCACCCATGCCAGGGGTTACAATGAGCAGTTCTTC. Translating gives CATHARGYNEQFF.

The rearrangement links TRBV28 to TRBJ2-7, with TRBD2 identical over 8 bases. The CDR3 totals 14 residues. V shed 10 bases, J shed 0 bases, and the junction held 8 bases outside the gene matches. CDR1 and CDR2 from the germline V gene are MDHEN and SYDVKM. CDR3 region: CAIRGSGNSYEQYF. The CDR3, as DNA: TGTGCCATCCGGGGTAGCGGGAACTCCTACGAGCAGTACTTC.

This chain connects TRBV5-1 to TRBJ2-2; 11 nucleotides align to TRBD2. This CDR3 has 13 amino acids. Unmatched junction bases numbered 5, after V lost 8 bases and J lost 8 bases. The germline CDR1 and CDR2 sequences are SGHRS and YFSETQ. The CDR3 region has the DNA TGCGCCAGTGGGACTAGCGGAGGAGGGGAGCTGTTTTTT. The encoded protein is CASGTSGGGELFF.

The chain recombines TRBV30 with TRBJ2-5, with D possibly matching TRBD1 (6 bases). Germline CDR1 reads GTSNPN; CDR2 reads SVGIG (reference sequence). V gave up 0 bases and J gave up 5 bases, with 10 bases separating them. This CDR3 is built from 13 residues. CDR3 in DNA: TGTGCCTGGAGTGTAAGGGGGATTGAGACCCAGTACTTC. Residues: CAWSVRGIETQYF.

This rearrangement joins TRBV15 to TRBJ1-1; D ambiguous. The CDR3 is 16 residues long. CDR1 is LNHNV and CDR2 is YYDKDF in the germline V gene (reference sequence). The V end was cut by 2 bases, the J end by 8 bases, with 21 bases between. CDR3 amino acids: CATSRWEYASVFEAFF. The CDR3 DNA reads TGTGCCACCAGCAGATGGGAGTACGCCTCGGTTTTCGAAGCTTTCTTT.

The gene calls are TRBV30 and TRBJ1-5; D may be TRBD1 (6 bases). The CDR3 is made up of 15 amino acids. V was clipped by 2 bases and J by 0 bases, with 11 bases between them. Germline lookup yields CDR1 GTSNPN and CDR2 SVGIG (reference sequence). CDR3 DNA sequence: TGTGCCTGGAGTTCAGACAGGCATAGCAATCAGCCCCAGCATTTT. Residues: CAWSSDRHSNQPQHF.

The chain joins TRBV7-9 to TRBJ1-2; D gene unclear. The CDR3 loop spans 15 amino acids. The ends were cut back, 1 base at V and 4 bases at J, with 13 bases in the middle. Germline V CDR1 and CDR2: SEHNR, FQNEAQ (reference sequence). CDR3 sequence: CASSLDGRGAYGYTF. The CDR3 coding sequence is TGTGCCAGCAGCTTAGACGGACGCGGAGCCTATGGCTACACCTTC.

The chain combines TRBV20-1 with TRBJ2-5, with D unclear. This CDR3 contains 10 residues. The V gene lost 7 bases and the J gene lost 11 bases, with 14 bases spanning the gap. Germline V gene data show CDR1 as DFQATT and CDR2 as SNEGSKA (reference sequence). DNA of the CDR3: TGCAGTGTGTGGTCCGGAAAGCAGTACTTC. It specifies CSVWSGKQYF.

The chain is built from TRBV9 and TRBJ2-1, with TRBD2 matching 8 bases. The CDR3 extends over 17 amino acids. The V and J ends lost 3 bases and 0 bases, in that order; junction bases with no gene match: 8. The germline V gene encodes CDR1 SGDLS and CDR2 YYNGEE. The CDR3 reads CASSGSSGSVSYNEQFF. The CDR3 DNA reads as TGTGCCAGCAGCGGGAGCAGCGGGAGTGTCTCCTACAATGAGCAGTTCTTC.

V is TRBV11-2 and J is TRBJ2-2, with no clear D. From germline, CDR1 is SGHAT and CDR2 FQNNGV. The CDR3 contains 16 residues. V was pared by 3 bases and J by 3 bases, with 14 bases between. The DNA of the CDR3 is TGTGCCAGCAGCTTCCAGCTTACAGAGTACACCGGGGAGCTGTTTTTT. This codes for CASSFQLTEYTGELFF.

The rearrangement joins TRBV27 to TRBJ1-5, with D possibly being TRBD1 (5 bases). Germline V gives CDR1 MNHEY, CDR2 SMNVEV (reference sequence). V was trimmed by 7 bases and J by 2 bases, leaving 21 bases between them. The length of the CDR3 is 17 residues. The CDR3 DNA follows: TGTGCCAGCATCCCACAAGCCCAGGGTATTGGCAATCAGCCCCAGCATTTT. Protein product: CASIPQAQGIGNQPQHF.

V and J are TRBV30 and TRBJ1-1; D possibly corresponds to TRBD1 (5 bases). Trimming pared 8 bases from V and 3 bases from J, leaving 25 bases between. Germline V gives CDR1 GTSNPN, CDR2 SVGIG (reference sequence). CDR3 length: 16 amino acids. The CDR3 protein is CAGRPRAAGRDTEAFF. The CDR3, as DNA: TGTGCCGGACGACCGAGGGCGGCAGGGAGGGACACTGAAGCTTTCTTT. Full variable domain (rest looked up from reference TRBV30 and TRBJ1-1): SQTIHQWPATLVQPVGSPLSLECTVEGTSNPNLYWYRQAAGRGLQLLFYSVGIGQISSEVPQNLSASRPQDRQFILSSKKLLLSDSGFYLCAGRPRAAGRDTEAFFGQGTRLTVV.

This CDR3 reads CASSQVDRDAGELFF. The CDR3 nucleotides read TGTGCCAGCAGCCAAGTCGACAGGGACGCCGGGGAGCTGTTTTTT. This chain uses TRBV4-2 with TRBJ2-2; 7 positions match TRBD1. V lost 1 base and J lost 6; bases outside the gene matches: 5. The germline CDR1 and CDR2 sequences are LGHNA and YNFKEQ. CDR3 length equals 15 residues.

The chain joins TRBV7-9 to TRBJ2-2, with TRBD2 as a possible D gene (6 bases). Trimming took 5 bases from V and 4 from J, leaving 14 bases between them. Germline CDR1 reads SEHNR; CDR2 reads FQNEAQ (reference sequence). The CDR3 loop spans 15 amino acids. CDR3 loop: CASSPRQGGTGELFF. The CDR3 DNA follows: TGTGCCAGCAGCCCTCGGCAGGGAGGCACCGGGGAGCTGTTTTTT.

The V gene is TRBV5-1, the J gene TRBJ2-6; weak D call: TRBD1 (6 bases). The CDR3 sequence is 16 residues long. V was shortened by 4 bases and J by 3 bases, with 14 bases between the two germline ends. Looked up from germline, CDR1 is SGHRS and CDR2 is YFSETQ. CDR3 bases: TGCGCCAGCAGCCTGGTGGGGGCAGGTGGGGCCAACGTCCTGACTTTC. Amino acid sequence: CASSLVGAGGANVLTF. The whole variable domain, remainder taken from reference TRBV5-1 and TRBJ2-6, is KAGVTQTPRYLIKTRGQQVTLSCSPISGHRSVSWYQQTPGQGLQFLFEYFSETQRNKGNFPGRFSGRQFSNSRSEMNVSTLELGDSALYLCASSLVGAGGANVLTFGAGSRLTVL.

The chain is built from TRBV6-5 and TRBJ2-7, with a tentative D call TRBD2 (6 bases). The CDR3 is 15 residues long. V was cut by 2 bases and J by 0 bases, with 11 bases left in between. Germline-derived CDR1 and CDR2 are MNHEY and SVGAGI. The CDR3 is CASSYGLGGSYEQYF. DNA for the CDR3: TGTGCCAGCAGTTACGGTTTGGGGGGCTCCTACGAGCAGTACTTC.

V and J are TRBV9 and TRBJ1-1, with D hard to call. CDR1 is SGDLS, CDR2 YYNGEE, per germline. This CDR3 is built from 15 residues. V was pared by 4 bases and J by 0 bases, with 13 bases between. Here the CDR3 reads CASSSRGVMNTEAFF. As DNA, the CDR3 is TGTGCCAGCAGCTCCCGCGGGGTCATGAACACTGAAGCTTTCTTT.